A selection of T cell receptor beta chains follows, all from one sample in a study of CD8+ T cells in alopecia areata. Generated by immunoSEQ multiplex PCR, the TCRdb table keeps only in-frame clones and is missing some. The sample records approximately 180,000 clones, less than 80% being singletons. The specimen comprised CD8+ T cells sorted from blood, sampled at week 0. The source is a human donor with alopecia areata. Both conserved end residues are part of each CDR3. The D gene is left open where the match is weak. The listing skips clone size in some rows; elsewhere it reads once, few, many or a size class.

-	TRBV7-6	many	13	TRBJ1-1	TGTGCCAGCAGCTTAGGCCAGAACACTGAAGCTTTCTTT	CASSLGQNTEAFF
TRBD1	TRBV29-1	-	14	TRBJ2-7	TGCAGCGCTAGGGGGACAGGTGGAAGCTACGAGCAGTACTTC	CSARGTGGSYEQYF
TRBD1	TRBV29-1	few	14	TRBJ1-2	TGCAGCGCACAACTGGGACAGGGCGAGGGTGGCTACACCTTC	CSAQLGQGEGGYTF
-	TRBV7-9	-	15	TRBJ2-1	TGTGCCAGCAGCTGGAGCGGAGACTTCTACAATGAGCAGTTCTTC	CASSWSGDFYNEQFF
-	TRBV29-1	-	13	TRBJ2-2	TGCAGCGTTGATTCAGTCTACACCGGGGAGCTGTTTTTT	CSVDSVYTGELFF
-	TRBV11-2	few	15	TRBJ2-7	TGTGCCAGCAGCTGGGGTCACCGGCAGGGCGACGAGCAGTACTTC	CASSWGHRQGDEQYF
-	TRBV2	few	16	TRBJ1-6	TGTGCCAGCAGCGCTACATTCCAGGGTTATAATTCACCCCTCCACTTT	CASSATFQGYNSPLHF
TRBD1	TRBV11-2	-	17	TRBJ1-6	TGTGCCAGCAGCTCCGGGACAGCGAGCAGCTATAATTCACCCCTCCACTTT	CASSSGTASSYNSPLHF
-	TRBV9	-	13	TRBJ1-1	TGTGCCAGCAGCGTCTTCGGGGGCACTGAAGCTTTCTTT	CASSVFGGTEAFF
-	TRBV5-1	-	16	TRBJ1-2	TGCGCCAGCAGCTTACCTCTCCGGGACGCAAACTATGGCTACACCTTC	CASSLPLRDANYGYTF
-	TRBV2	once	13	TRBJ2-5	TGTGCCAGCAGGCCGACAGGACAAGAGACCCAGTACTTC	CASRPTGQETQYF
TRBD1	TRBV5-1	-	12	TRBJ1-2	TGCGCCAGCAGCTATGACAGGGGCGGCTACACCTTC	CASSYDRGGYTF
-	TRBV5-6	once	13	TRBJ1-6	TGTGCCAGCAGCTTTCCTGGTAATTCACCCCTCCACTTT	CASSFPGNSPLHF
TRBD1	TRBV6-5	-	15	TRBJ1-1	TGTGCCAGCAGTTCAGACAGGGCCTTGAACACTGAAGCTTTCTTT	CASSSDRALNTEAFF
-	TRBV10-2	-	15	TRBJ1-2	TGCGCCAGCAGTGAGTCCTGGCAGTCTAACTATGGCTACACCTTC	CASSESWQSNYGYTF
-	TRBV29-1	few	12	TRBJ1-3	TGCAGCGTTGAAGGGACTGAGAACACCATATATTTT	CSVEGTENTIYF
-	TRBV29-1	once	12	TRBJ1-2	TGCAGCGTTGACAGGGTGGTCTATGGCTACACCTTC	CSVDRVVYGYTF
TRBD1	TRBV11-2	-	10	TRBJ2-4	TGTGCCAGCAGCTCGGACAGGCAGTACTTC	CASSSDRQYF
-	TRBV7-9	-	12	TRBJ2-1	TGTGCCAGCAGCTTAGAGGCGCCTGAGCAGTTCTTC	CASSLEAPEQFF
-	TRBV5-1	-	13	TRBJ2-5	TGCGCCAGCAGCGGGGACCCCCAAGAGACCCAGTACTTC	CASSGDPQETQYF
TRBD1	TRBV6-5	few	15	TRBJ1-4	TGTGCCAGCAGTTACTCGGGACAGGAGTCCGAAAAACTGTTTTTT	CASSYSGQESEKLFF
-	TRBV7-9	-	15	TRBJ2-3	TGTGCCAGCAGCCCGGACGGTTCCCACACAGATACGCAGTATTTT	CASSPDGSHTDTQYF
-	TRBV19	-	15	TRBJ2-1	TGTGCCAGTAGTATCGCCCGCCAAGGACCTAATGAGCAGTTCTTC	CASSIARQGPNEQFF
-	TRBV13	few	14	TRBJ2-5	TGTGCCAGCAGCTCACTAGACAGCCAAGAGACCCAGTACTTC	CASSSLDSQETQYF
-	TRBV7-9	few	11	TRBJ2-4	TGTGCCAGCAGCTTCTCGGACATTCAGTACTTC	CASSFSDIQYF
TRBD1	TRBV7-9	-	15	TRBJ1-6	TGTGCCAGCAGCCCCGCACAGGGGTATGCTTCACCCCTCCACTTT	CASSPAQGYASPLHF
TRBD1	TRBV4-1	-	15	TRBJ1-4	TGCGCCAGCAGCCAAGAGGACAGGGGGAATGAAAAACTGTTTTTT	CASSQEDRGNEKLFF
TRBD1	TRBV13	few	15	TRBJ1-1	TGTGCCAGCAGCGACCCGGGACAGGGGAGAACTGAAGCTTTCTTT	CASSDPGQGRTEAFF
TRBD2	TRBV29-1	-	14	TRBJ2-2	TGCAGCGTTGAACCTAGCGGGGCTACCGGGGAGCTGTTTTTT	CSVEPSGATGELFF
-	TRBV10-3	-	12	TRBJ1-2	TGTGCCATCAGTGAGTGGAGGGACGGCTACACCTTC	CAISEWRDGYTF
TRBD1	TRBV2	-	15	TRBJ1-4	TGTGCCAGCAGTGAATCGACAGGGGTAAATGAAAAACTGTTTTTT	CASSESTGVNEKLFF
-	TRBV27	once	13	TRBJ1-1	TGTGCCAGCAGTTTAGGCGGGGCATTGGAAGCTTTCTTT	CASSLGGALEAFF
TRBD1	TRBV27	-	13	TRBJ2-5	TGTGCCAGCAGCTCGGACAGGGGGAAGACCCAGTACTTC	CASSSDRGKTQYF
TRBD1	TRBV15	-	17	TRBJ2-1	TGTGCCACCAGCGCAGGTAAACGACAGGGGGCTTTTTATGAGCAGTTCTTC	CATSAGKRQGAFYEQFF
-	TRBV4-1	few	16	TRBJ1-2	TGCGCCAGCAGCCAAGGAGGCTGGAAAGGCAACTATGGCTACACCTTC	CASSQGGWKGNYGYTF
-	TRBV9	-	13	TRBJ1-2	TGTGCCAGCAGCCCTACCCCGCAGGAGGGCTACACCTTC	CASSPTPQEGYTF
-	TRBV5-6	-	13	TRBJ2-5	TGTGCCAGCAGCTGGGGAGCTGGAGAGACCCAGTACTTC	CASSWGAGETQYF
TRBD1	TRBV14	once	17	TRBJ2-7	TGTGCCAGCAGCCATTTAGAGCCGGGACAGGGGATTTACGAGCAGTACTTC	CASSHLEPGQGIYEQYF
TRBD1	TRBV4-1	-	14	TRBJ1-2	TGCGCCAGCAGCCAAGCGGCCAGGGGGCTTGGCTACACCTTC	CASSQAARGLGYTF
-	TRBV5-1	few	11	TRBJ1-2	TGCGCCAGCAGCGAGGACGGCCCCTACACCTTC	CASSEDGPYTF
-	TRBV6-5	-	14	TRBJ2-7	TGTGCCAGCAGTGAAATGGGACTGTCCTACGAGCAGTACTTC	CASSEMGLSYEQYF
-	TRBV27	-	14	TRBJ2-2	TGTGCCAGCAGTCTACCCTCTAACACCGGGGAGCTGTTTTTT	CASSLPSNTGELFF
-	TRBV5-1	once	18	TRBJ2-3	TGCGCCAGCAGCCCAGGACCGGGCAGATCCATTAGCACAGATACGCAGTATTTT	CASSPGPGRSISTDTQYF
-	TRBV27	-	17	TRBJ1-2	TGTGCCAGCAGCCCTGGGGCCCGGCAGGCTACCATCTATGGCTACACCTTC	CASSPGARQATIYGYTF
-	TRBV30	-	13	TRBJ1-2	TGTGCCTGGAGCGCAGGCAACAACTATGGCTACACCTTC	CAWSAGNNYGYTF
-	TRBV6-5	few	12	TRBJ2-7	TGTGCCAGCGGGACTGGAGGCTACGAGCAGTACTTC	CASGTGGYEQYF
-	TRBV15	-	15	TRBJ1-5	TGTGCCACCAGCGAAGGGCCCTCTCGTCATCAGCCCCAGCATTTT	CATSEGPSRHQPQHF
TRBD1	TRBV7-9	-	13	TRBJ1-2	TGTGCCAGCAGCTCACAGGGGCTCTATGGCTACACCTTC	CASSSQGLYGYTF
-	TRBV7-9	few	11	TRBJ2-1	TGTGCCGGGGGCCGGACCAATGAGCAGTTCTTC	CAGGRTNEQFF
TRBD1	TRBV6-5	-	14	TRBJ2-7	TGTGCCAGCAGCTTGGAGGACAGGGGCGACGAGCAGTACTTC	CASSLEDRGDEQYF
TRBD1	TRBV30	-	14	TRBJ1-5	TGTGCCTGGGGCGGGACAGGGATTGGTCAGCCCCAGCATTTT	CAWGGTGIGQPQHF
-	TRBV5-1	-	11	TRBJ2-1	TGCGCCAGCAGCCCCTCCAATGAGCAGTTCTTC	CASSPSNEQFF
-	TRBV29-1	-	13	TRBJ2-1	TGCAGCGCTAGGGGGGCGTCCTACAATGAGCAGTTCTTC	CSARGASYNEQFF
-	TRBV29-1	-	13	TRBJ2-3	TGCAGCGGGACTCTTGAATTCACAGATACGCAGTATTTT	CSGTLEFTDTQYF
-	TRBV15	-	14	TRBJ2-5	TGTGCCACCAGCAGAGAGGCAGGGCGAGAGACCCAGTACTTC	CATSREAGRETQYF
TRBD1	TRBV23-1	-	18	TRBJ1-1	TGCGCCAGCAGTCAATCACGAAGGGACAGAGCGAAGGGCGCTGAAGCTTTCTTT	CASSQSRRDRAKGAEAFF
-	TRBV6-6	-	12	TRBJ1-2	TGTGCCAGCAGTGACAGATACTATGGCTACACCTTC	CASSDRYYGYTF
TRBD1	TRBV29-1	-	15	TRBJ2-5	TGCAGCGTTGAAGAGGCTGTAGGGGGCTTTGAGACCCAGTACTTC	CSVEEAVGGFETQYF
TRBD1	TRBV10-1	-	14	TRBJ2-1	TGCGCCAGCAGGGGACAGGGGGGTCGGGGAGAGCAGTTCTTC	CASRGQGGRGEQFF